The source of this T cell receptor beta chain is a study of regulatory T cells in long-lasting Graves disease. Regarding the study as a whole: Persistent patients had a count of shared public clonotypes (approximately 3,000) that exceeded that of new patients (around 960).

The sample's time point: newly diagnosed GD, antithyroid drugs for less than 3 months. PBMC RNA served as the TCR library source. All patients originated from an endocrinology department located in Xi'an, China. Researchers made TCR beta libraries by using iRepertoire HTBI primers and running Arm-PCR on CDR3 regions. TCRdb reprocessed the multiplex PCR reads with MiXCR, giving one entry per CDR3 protein. The sample lists fewer than 650,000 distinct CDR3 sequences, about 16% occurring once. A word on this clonotype: No antigen is known for it.

The data were also submitted as part of a second study, on T cells in Graves' hyperthyroidism and ophthalmopathy.

Sequenced material: peripheral blood mononuclear cells (PBMCs), taken at new diagnosis, from a patient treated with antithyroid drugs. This receptor was identified in a man aged 18 to 35 with Graves disease.

CDR3 in amino acids: CSANGLAGGGSYNEQFF. The CDR3 DNA reads TGCAGTGCTAATGGACTAGCGGGAGGTGGCTCCTACAATGAGCAGTTCTTC. J is TRBJ2-1 and V is TRBV20-1, with 14 bases identical to TRBD2. V lost 4 bases and J lost 0; bases outside the gene matches: 5. Germline V gives CDR1 DFQATT, CDR2 SNEGSKA (reference sequence). The CDR3 has 17 amino acids.